The 29 T cell receptor beta chains reported below all come from one sample, sequenced in a study of Graves' ophthalmopathy and Graves' hyperthyroidism. TCR beta CDR3 regions were amplified from RNA transcripts. HTBI-primed first-round RT-PCR preceded second-round multiplex PCR. From the multiplex PCR reads, TCRdb called clonotypes with MiXCR, one entry per CDR3 protein. This sample has approximately 1.2 million distinct CDR3 sequences, with less than 45% found just once. The material sequenced was peripheral blood or thyroid tissue (not recorded which). The source is an adult man with Graves' hyperthyroidism.

This clonotype was detected only a few times. The chain's CDR3 is CAGTGYYEQYF. The CDR3 DNA follows: TGCGCAGGGACAGGGTACTACGAGCAGTACTTC. The chain joins TRBV29-1 to TRBJ2-7; 9 nucleotides line up with TRBD1. The CDR3 extends over 11 amino acids. Per germline, CDR1 SQVTM and CDR2 ANQGSEA.

This clonotype has a count of ten or more. The chain uses TRBV27 and TRBJ2-7; D is possibly TRBD1 (7 bases). V gave up 10 bases and J gave up 7 bases, with 17 bases separating them. The CDR3 contains 12 residues. Per germline, CDR1 MNHEY and CDR2 SMNVEV (reference sequence). CDR3 nucleotide sequence: TGTGCCACATCCCGCCAGGGGGGTGAGCAGTACTTC. Residues: CATSRQGGEQYF.

For this clonotype: A much bigger clone sits one base away, suggesting this may be a read error. The rearrangement links TRBV7-6 to TRBJ2-5; perhaps D is TRBD1 or TRBD2 (5 bases each). CDR1 is SGHVS and CDR2 is FNYEAQ in the germline V gene. Trimming took 5 bases from V and 5 from J, leaving 21 bases between them. There are 16 residues in the CDR3. The CDR3 DNA follows: TGTGCCAGCAGCCCAGTCGTGGGACCCCGAGCGGAGACCCAGTACTTC. It yields the protein CASSPVVGPRAETQYF.

The chain is built from TRBV6-5 and TRBJ2-7; 10 bases are shared with TRBD2. Per the germline V gene, CDR1 is MNHEY and CDR2 is SVGAGI. The V segment lost 10 bases and the J segment 3 bases; nucleotides outside the gene matches: 9. There are 14 residues in the CDR3. The DNA for the CDR3 is TGTGCCACACGACCGGGACTAGCGTTCTACGAGCAGTACTTC. Its translation: CATRPGLAFYEQYF.

The V call is TRBV9, the J call TRBJ1-5, with D possibly matching TRBD1 (6 bases). The germline V gene encodes CDR1 SGDLS and CDR2 YYNGEE. The CDR3 is made up of 13 amino acids. The CDR3 reads CARRGAPNQPQHF. The CDR3 bases are TGTGCTAGGAGGGGGGCCCCCAATCAGCCCCAGCATTTT.

The chain is built from TRBV7-2 and TRBJ1-2; D uncertain. CDR1 and CDR2 from the germline V gene are SGHTA and FQGNSA. Trimming left V 4 bases short and J 6 bases short, with 18 bases between. This CDR3 comprises 15 residues. CDR3 bases: TGTGCCAGCAGCTCCTCGACGGGAGGAGTGAATGGCTACACCTTC. This gives the protein CASSSSTGGVNGYTF.

V gene TRBV6-5 combines with J gene TRBJ2-7, with D possibly TRBD1 on 6 matching bases. CDR3 length: 14 residues. Trimming cost V 4 bases and J 2 bases, with 12 bases left between them. Germline loops: CDR1 MNHEY, CDR2 SVGAGI. CDR3 loop: CASSSGELTYEQYF. CDR3 in DNA: TGTGCCAGCAGTTCAGGGGAACTGACCTACGAGCAGTACTTC.

This clonotype occurred a few times. A read error may explain this, as a much larger clone is one base away. The rearrangement uses TRBV29-1 and TRBJ2-5; a weak D match, TRBD1 (5 bases). Germline values: CDR1 SQVTM, CDR2 ANQGSEA. The CDR3 runs to 12 residues. V was cut by 1 base and J by 3 bases, with 6 bases left in between. The DNA for the CDR3 is TGCAGCGTTGAAGTAGGGGAAGAGACCCAGTACTTC. It yields the protein CSVEVGEETQYF. The whole variable domain, remainder taken from reference TRBV29-1 and TRBJ2-5, is SAVISQKPSRDICQRGTSLTIQCQVDSQVTMMFWYRQQPGQSLTLIATANQGSEATYESGFVIDKFPISRPNLTFSTLTVSNMSPEDSSIYLCSVEVGEETQYFGPGTRLLVL.

On this clonotype: This may stem from a read error, because a much larger clone lies one nucleotide away. The rearrangement links TRBV20-1 to TRBJ2-2, with TRBD1 identical over 7 bases. The V and J ends lost 3 bases and 6 bases, in that order; junction bases with no gene match: 4. The CDR3 covers 13 residues. Germline V gives CDR1 DFQATT, CDR2 SNEGSKA (reference sequence). CDR3 in amino acids: CSASVTGSGELFF. In nucleotides, the CDR3 is TGCAGTGCTAGCGTGACAGGGTCCGGGGAGCTGTTTTTT.

This clonotype was counted ten times or more. The V gene is TRBV11-2, the J gene TRBJ2-5; TRBD2 is a possible D gene (5 bases). Trimming took 4 bases from V and 4 from J, leaving 13 bases between them. Germline lookup yields CDR1 SGHAT and CDR2 FQNNGV. The CDR3 has 14 amino acids. CDR3 region: CASSSQTMGETQYF. The CDR3 DNA sequence: TGTGCCAGCAGCTCTCAGACTATGGGAGAGACCCAGTACTTC.

This chain joins TRBV2 and TRBJ2-2; TRBD2 aligns across 11 bases. The CDR3 has 15 residues. Germline V gene sequence: CDR1 SNHLY, CDR2 FYNNEI. V shed 6 bases and J 2 bases; nucleotides not matched to a gene: 2. This chain's CDR3 is CASRGTSGNTGELFF. The CDR3 DNA reads as TGTGCCAGCAGGGGGACTAGCGGAAACACCGGGGAGCTGTTTTTT.

Points on this clonotype: A junction end diverges from the germline sequence, so it may reflect a read error. The rearrangement joins TRBV10-3 to TRBJ1-6; no firm D call. This CDR3 contains 12 residues. CDR1 and CDR2 from the germline V gene are ENHRY and SYGVKD. CDR3 sequence reads: CASSYSEHLLYF. DNA for the CDR3: TGTGCCAGCAGTTACTCCGAACATCTCTTATATTTT.

In the case of this clonotype: At one boundary the junction diverges from the germline segment, which might be a read error. The chain combines TRBV5-1 with TRBJ2-2; 7 bases agree with TRBD1. The CDR3 spans 16 residues. Germline CDR1 and CDR2: SGHRS and YFSETQ. The CDR3 here is CASSLLGQTNTGELFF. In DNA form, the CDR3 reads TGTGCCAGCAGCTTGTTGGGACAGACGAACACCGGGGAGCTGTTTTTT. Combining the CDR3 with reference TRBV5-1 and TRBJ2-2 gives the whole variable domain KAGVTQTPRYLIKTRGQQVTLSCSPISGHRSVSWYQQTPGQGLQFLFEYFSETQRNKGNFPGRFSGRQFSNSRSEMNVSTLELGDSALYLCASSLLGQTNTGELFFGEGSRLTVL.

This clonotype was recorded at least ten times. The chain combines TRBV4-3 with TRBJ2-7, with 8 positions matching TRBD2. The germline V gene encodes CDR1 LGHNA and CDR2 YSLEER. The junction had 5 bases not matched to a gene; V was cut back by 1 base and J by 3 bases. The CDR3 totals 15 residues. CDR3 loop: CASSQGVSGSYEQYF. CDR3 in DNA: TGCGCCAGCAGCCAAGGCGTGAGCGGGAGCTACGAGCAGTACTTC.

This clonotype was seen repeatedly, ten times or more. The chain combines TRBV6-5 with TRBJ1-6, with D possibly being TRBD1 (6 bases). CDR1 and CDR2 (germline): MNHEY, SVGAGI. This CDR3 spans 13 amino acids. The V gene lost 6 bases and the J gene lost 7 bases, with 10 bases spanning the gap. The CDR3 DNA is TGTGCCAGCAGACAGGGACGCAATTCACCCCTCCACTTT. Translated: CASRQGRNSPLHF.

The genes are TRBV29-1 and TRBJ2-7; TRBD2 matches 13 bases. The CDR3 consists of 18 residues. Germline CDR1 SQVTM, CDR2 ANQGSEA. The ends lost 4 bases at V and 0 bases at J; junction bases unmatched: 12. The chain's CDR3 is CSVGSQGLAGSSSYEQYF. Here the CDR3 DNA reads TGCAGCGTTGGTAGTCAGGGACTAGCGGGAAGTAGCTCCTACGAGCAGTACTTC.

The CDR3 bases are TGTGCCAGCAGCCTCGGGACAGGCGGTTACTACGTCCTGACTTTC. Translating it yields CASSLGTGGYYVLTF. The gene calls are TRBV9 and TRBJ2-6, with 8 nucleotides matching TRBD1. V shed 4 bases, J shed 11 bases, and the junction held 11 bases outside the gene matches. CDR1 SGDLS and CDR2 YYNGEE come from the germline V gene. The CDR3 covers 15 residues.

The chain joins TRBV29-1 to TRBJ2-7, with 10 bases lining up with TRBD2. The CDR3 consists of 13 residues. CDR1 is SQVTM, CDR2 ANQGSEA, per germline. With V trimmed by 4 bases and J by 5 bases, 5 bases remained unmatched. The CDR3 coding sequence is TGCAGCGTTGGGGCTAGCGGGAGCCACGAGCAGTACTTC. It codes for CSVGASGSHEQYF.

The J gene is TRBJ2-7, the V gene TRBV12-3 or TRBV12-4; TRBD1 agrees at 12 bases. This CDR3 is 17 amino acids long. The V gene end was trimmed by 2 bases and the J gene end by 1 base; junction bases not matched to a gene: 6. As DNA, the CDR3 is TGTGCCAGCAGTTTAAGCCGGGACAGGGGGCTTTCCTACGAGCAGTACTTC. Its translation is CASSLSRDRGLSYEQYF.

This clonotype came up many times. V is TRBV19 and J is TRBJ2-6; weak D call: TRBD2 (5 bases). The length of the CDR3 is 15 residues. The V gene lost 3 bases and the J gene lost 4 bases, with 10 bases spanning the gap. In germline, CDR1 is LNHDA, CDR2 SQIVND (reference sequence). CDR3 region: CASSIRGSGANVLTF. CDR3 DNA: TGTGCCAGTAGTATTCGGGGTAGCGGGGCCAACGTCCTGACTTTC.

Note on this clonotype: This clone may be a read error of a much larger clone one base away. The V gene is TRBV7-2, the J gene TRBJ2-7; D is unresolved. The tail of the sequence fits TRBJ2-5 better, so the J call may be wrong. The CDR3 is 18 residues long. Germline V gene lookup returns CDR1 SGHTA and CDR2 FQGNSA. The CDR3 region has the DNA TGTGCCAGCAGCTTACTGGGAAGGAGACCCATCGCAACCGGGACCCAGTACTTC. Translating it yields CASSLLGRRPIATGTQYF.

This clonotype occurred many times. The chain has TRBV7-9 and TRBJ1-2, with no clear D. Germline V gene lookup returns CDR1 SEHNR and CDR2 FQNEAQ (reference sequence). Trimming removed 1 base from V and 1 base from J, with 7 bases in between. CDR3 length: 14 amino acids. CDR3 protein: CASSLGGVNYGYTF. The CDR3 bases are TGTGCCAGCAGCTTAGGTGGGGTTAACTATGGCTACACCTTC.

V gene TRBV11-2 combines with J gene TRBJ2-6; 7 nucleotides match TRBD1. V was clipped by 6 bases and J by 0 bases; unmatched bases: 17. CDR1 is SGHAT and CDR2 is FQNNGV in the germline V gene. The CDR3 runs to 20 residues. CDR3 sequence reads: CASSNPRVGTEFSGANVLTF. CDR3 sequence (DNA): TGTGCCAGCAGTAACCCCCGGGTCGGGACAGAGTTCTCTGGGGCCAACGTCCTGACTTTC.

This clonotype has ten or more counts. This sequence joins TRBV19 and TRBJ2-2; no firm D call. This CDR3 contains 13 residues. Germline V gives CDR1 LNHDA, CDR2 SQIVND (reference sequence). V was clipped by 9 bases and J by 6 bases, with 14 bases between them. DNA for the CDR3: TGTGCCAGCTTTTCGGTAGGAGCCGGGGAGCTGTTTTTT. This gives the protein CASFSVGAGELFF.

This clonotype was counted ten times or more. The chain links TRBV12-3 or TRBV12-4 to TRBJ2-7; the D is unclear. The CDR3 is made up of 12 amino acids. Trimming took off 5 bases at V and 6 bases at J, with 11 bases between the two ends. The CDR3 bases are TGTGCCAGCAGTCCTCTCTTACCCGAGCAGTACTTC. Translated, it gives CASSPLLPEQYF.

Worth noting for this clonotype: An end of the junction differs from the germline gene, which may be a read error. The rearrangement links TRBV25-1 to TRBJ2-3, with 7 nucleotides matching TRBD2. CDR1 and CDR2 from the germline V gene are MGHDK and SYGVNS. There are 15 residues in the CDR3. CDR3 amino acids: CASSLGGGSTATQYF. The CDR3 nucleotides read TGTGCCAGCAGCTTAGGCGGGGGAAGCACAGCTACGCAGTATTTT. Together with reference TRBV25-1 and TRBJ2-3, the CDR3 gives the full variable domain: EADIYQTPRYLVIGTGKKITLECSQTMGHDKMYWYQQDPGMELHLIHYSYGVNSTEKGDLSSESTVSRIRTEHFPLTLESARPSHTSQYLCASSLGGGSTATQYFGPGTRLTVL.

This clonotype has a handful of counts. This rearrangement joins TRBV5-1 to TRBJ2-5, with D perhaps TRBD2 (5 bases). The CDR3 runs to 16 residues. CDR1 SGHRS and CDR2 YFSETQ come from the germline V gene. V was trimmed by 1 base and J by 1 base, leaving 14 bases between them. In DNA form, the CDR3 reads TGCGCCAGCAGCTTGAGGACCGAGGGCGGCCAAGAGACCCAGTACTTC. It codes for CASSLRTEGGQETQYF.

As regards this clonotype: The CDR3 carries no conserved terminal phenylalanine or tryptophan, so it likely arises from a read error. The chain has TRBV4-1 and TRBJ2-5; TRBD2 matches at 10 bases. Germline lookup yields CDR1 MGHRA and CDR2 YSYEKL. The CDR3 sequence is 15 residues long. V trimming: 3 bases; J trimming: 5 bases; junction bases outside the gene matches: 6. CDR3 protein: CASSQDASGGETQYL. DNA for the CDR3: TGCGCCAGCAGCCAGGACGCTAGCGGGGGTGAGACCCAGTACCTC.

The genes are TRBV7-2 and TRBJ2-7, with a weak D call TRBD1 (6 bases). Per germline, CDR1 SGHTA and CDR2 FQGNSA. The CDR3 extends over 14 amino acids. The ends were cut back, 5 bases at V and 3 bases at J, with 14 bases in the middle. The chain's CDR3 is CASSARMTGYEQYF. Here the CDR3 DNA reads TGTGCCAGCAGCGCCCGCATGACAGGCTACGAGCAGTACTTC.